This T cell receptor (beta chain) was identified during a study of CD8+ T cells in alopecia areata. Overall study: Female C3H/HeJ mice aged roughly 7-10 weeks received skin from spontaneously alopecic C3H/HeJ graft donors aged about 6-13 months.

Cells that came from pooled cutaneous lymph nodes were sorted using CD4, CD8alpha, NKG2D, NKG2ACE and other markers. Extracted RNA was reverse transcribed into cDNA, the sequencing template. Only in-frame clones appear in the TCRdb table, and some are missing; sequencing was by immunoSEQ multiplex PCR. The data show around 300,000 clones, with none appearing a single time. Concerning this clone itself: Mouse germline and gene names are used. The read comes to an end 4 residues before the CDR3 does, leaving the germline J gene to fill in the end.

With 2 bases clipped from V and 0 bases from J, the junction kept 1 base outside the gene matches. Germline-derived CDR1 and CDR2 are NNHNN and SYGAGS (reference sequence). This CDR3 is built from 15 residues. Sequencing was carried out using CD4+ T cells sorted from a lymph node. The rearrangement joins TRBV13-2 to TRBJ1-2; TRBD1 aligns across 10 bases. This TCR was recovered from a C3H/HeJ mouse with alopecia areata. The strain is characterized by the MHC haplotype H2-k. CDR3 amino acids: CASGEGQGSNSDYTF. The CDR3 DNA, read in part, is TGTGCCAGCGGTGAGGGACAGGGGTCAAACTCC.